Listed below are T cell receptor beta chains from one sample, sequenced in a study of CXCR3-negative and CXCR3-positive naive CD8 T cells. TCRdb reanalyzed the 5' RACE reads, giving one entry per CDR3 protein sequence and no DNA. The sample totals some 100,000 distinct CDR3 sequences. The material sequenced was naive CXCR3+ CD8+ T cells from blood. These receptors were obtained from a human donor in good health. Some clones in this sample may be carry-over from other donors' samples. Both conserved end residues are part of each CDR3.

TRBV4-3,TRBJ2-1,CASSQGKAGTSYNEQFF
TRBV2,TRBJ2-1,CASSEEAASNEQFF
TRBV28,TRBJ2-6,CASSLSPSGANVLTF
TRBV29-1,TRBJ2-1,CSVEDPQGRGEQFF
TRBV7-7,TRBJ2-7,CASSPSTGAAYEQYF
TRBV4-3,TRBJ1-2,CASSQDMGMGRKSNYGYTF
TRBV12-3/TRBV12-4,TRBJ2-2,CASKGLEGQNTGELFF
TRBV2,TRBJ2-3,CASSVEQRIYLTDMQYF
TRBV12-3/TRBV12-4,TRBJ2-5,CASSASGQQETQYF
TRBV2,TRBJ1-6,CASSVGTGFDSPLHF
TRBV4-2,TRBJ2-3,CASSQGFGGGPENTDTQYF
TRBV3-1,TRBJ2-7,CASSHGGLHEQYF
TRBV29-1,TRBJ2-3,CSVERGSGTDTQYF
TRBV9,TRBJ2-7,CASSPSAGQAYEQYF
TRBV4-3,TRBJ2-6,CASSVDRGAGANVLTF
TRBV14,TRBJ1-1,CASSQVDRGSNTEAFF
TRBV29-1,TRBJ1-2,CSVEVRLSRVANYDYTF
TRBV5-4,TRBJ2-5,CASSFGVDETQYF
TRBV28,TRBJ2-1,CASSFLASGGDEQFF
TRBV5-6,TRBJ2-7,CASSLRLAGGFLSYEQYF
TRBV29-1,TRBJ1-1,CSTREDTEAFF
TRBV13,TRBJ2-5,CASSLMGDRAKGTQYF
TRBV13,TRBJ2-1,CASSLSPTSGNSSYNEQFF
TRBV5-1,TRBJ1-1,CASSLAPTEDRVGEAFF
TRBV4-2,TRBJ2-3,CASSQESRGGFKDTQYF
TRBV13,TRBJ2-5,CASSLGGILAETQYF
TRBV3-1,TRBJ2-5,CASSQLDGFQETQYF
TRBV29-1,TRBJ1-2,CSGRGDHYGYTF
TRBV12-3/TRBV12-4,TRBJ2-5,CASSQTGAGETQYF
TRBV6-2/TRBV6-3,TRBJ2-7,CASSYSHNYEQYF
TRBV7-8,TRBJ2-1,CASVGGNYNEQFF
TRBV5-1,TRBJ2-7,CASSLEYGPNYEQYF
TRBV29-1,TRBJ2-3,CSVDDRGLSSDTQYF
TRBV5-1,TRBJ2-4,CASSFSGGRSIQYF
TRBV7-2,TRBJ2-1,CASSLLAGGSNEQFF
TRBV29-1,TRBJ1-1,CSVPTENTEAFF
TRBV13,TRBJ2-7,CASSFTSGAYEQYF
TRBV28,TRBJ2-1,CASRPRSPDEQFF
TRBV28,TRBJ1-6,CASRGAGNNSPLHF